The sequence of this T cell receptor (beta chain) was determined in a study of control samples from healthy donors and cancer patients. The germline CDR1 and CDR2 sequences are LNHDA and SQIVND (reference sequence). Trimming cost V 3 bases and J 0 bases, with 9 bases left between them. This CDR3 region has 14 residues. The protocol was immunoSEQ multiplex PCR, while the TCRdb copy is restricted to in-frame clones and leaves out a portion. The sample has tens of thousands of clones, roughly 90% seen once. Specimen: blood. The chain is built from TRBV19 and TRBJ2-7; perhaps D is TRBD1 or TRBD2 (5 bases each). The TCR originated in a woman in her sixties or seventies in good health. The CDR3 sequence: CASSIGAGSYEQYF. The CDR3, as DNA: TGTGCCAGTAGTATCGGGGCCGGCTCCTACGAGCAGTACTTC.